A single sample is the source of the 32 T cell receptor beta chains below, sequenced in a study of T cell repertoires in cytomegalovirus infection. TCRdb re-derived calls from the reads in MiXCR, one entry per CDR3 protein. The sample shows about 180,000 distinct CDR3 sequences, roughly 14% of them seen only once. Specimen: PBMCs. These receptors originate from a human donor in good health (CMV status not recorded). Some clones in this sample may be carry-over from other donors' samples.

The chain links TRBV2 to TRBJ2-1, with TRBD1 identical over 12 bases. J lost 3 bases, V lost 10 bases, and 4 bases had no gene match. The CDR3 contains 14 residues. Germline V CDR1 and CDR2: SNHLY, FYNNEI. As DNA, the CDR3 is TGTGCCACCGGGACAGGGGGCGGCTACAATGAGCAGTTCTTC. It yields the protein CATGTGGGYNEQFF. The variable domain in full, with the rest retrieved from reference TRBV2 and TRBJ2-1, is EPEVTQTPSHQVTQMGQEVILRCVPISNHLYFYWYRQILGQKVEFLVSFYNNEISEKSEIFDDQFSVERPDGSNFTLKIRSTKLEDSAMYFCATGTGGGYNEQFFGPGTRLTVL.

This clonotype showed up many times. The J gene is TRBJ1-2, the V gene TRBV6-1, with D possibly being TRBD1 (6 bases). Germline CDR1 and CDR2: MNHNS and SASEGT. The CDR3 is 13 amino acids. V lost 1 base and J lost 8, with 11 bases in between. In nucleotides, the CDR3 is TGTGCCAGCAGTGAAGAAGGACAGTGGGGCTACACCTTC. This gives the protein CASSEEGQWGYTF.

This clonotype came up many times. V and J are TRBV7-2 and TRBJ2-7; D is ambiguous. From germline, CDR1 is SGHTA and CDR2 FQGNSA. This CDR3 comprises 17 residues. V was trimmed by 5 bases and J by 0 bases, leaving 20 bases between them. This chain's CDR3 is CASSPMSPANPSYEQYF. DNA of the CDR3: TGTGCCAGCAGCCCAATGTCTCCAGCGAACCCCTCCTACGAGCAGTACTTC. The full variable domain, with the rest looked up from reference TRBV7-2 and TRBJ2-7, is GAGVSQSPSNKVTEKGKDVELRCDPISGHTALYWYRQSLGQGLEFLIYFQGNSAPDKSGLPSDRFSAERTGGSVSTLTIQRTQQEDSAVYLCASSPMSPANPSYEQYFGPGTRLTVT.

There are a few counts of this clonotype. This rearrangement joins TRBV24-1 to TRBJ2-1; D may be TRBD2 (6 bases). The germline gives CDR1 KGHDR, CDR2 SFDVKD. The CDR3 is 17 amino acids. The V and J ends lost 1 base and 3 bases respectively, with 15 bases between them. CDR3 DNA sequence: TGTGCCACCAGTGATTTAAGTCTGAGCGGGTTCTACAATGAGCAGTTCTTC. Translating gives CATSDLSLSGFYNEQFF.

The V gene is TRBV29-1, the J gene TRBJ2-1; 9 positions agree with TRBD2. V was pared by 0 bases and J by 2 bases, with 5 bases of the junction left unmatched. Germline-derived CDR1 and CDR2 are SQVTM and ANQGSEA. CDR3 length equals 16 residues. The CDR3, as DNA: TGCAGCGTTGAAGATCCGGAGCGGGAGGCCTACAATGAGCAGTTCTTC. Its translation is CSVEDPEREAYNEQFF.

The chain joins TRBV29-1 to TRBJ1-5; D possibly corresponds to TRBD1 (6 bases). The V end lost 6 bases, the J end lost 3 bases, and 12 bases lay between the germline ends. This CDR3 is 13 amino acids long. Germline loops: CDR1 SQVTM, CDR2 ANQGSEA. CDR3: CSVLTGPNQPQHF. The CDR3, as DNA: TGCAGCGTGCTGACAGGCCCCAATCAGCCCCAGCATTTT.

This clonotype was seen a handful of times. The chain carries TRBV20-1 and TRBJ2-1; D gene ambiguous. V shed 6 bases and J shed 0 bases, with 21 bases lying between them. In germline, CDR1 is DFQATT, CDR2 SNEGSKA (reference sequence). The CDR3 is made up of 17 amino acids. This CDR3 reads CSARLTLDGSSYNEQFF. CDR3 sequence (DNA): TGCAGTGCCCGGCTTACTCTCGACGGAAGCTCCTACAATGAGCAGTTCTTC.

This clonotype was counted ten times or more. The rearrangement links TRBV4-1 to TRBJ1-5, with a possible D match to TRBD1 (6 bases). The CDR3 spans 18 residues. Germline V gives CDR1 MGHRA, CDR2 YSYEKL. V dropped 2 bases and J dropped 4 bases, with 21 bases sitting between them. Here the CDR3 DNA reads TGCGCCAGCAGCCAAAGGACCTCGGACAGTGGCGTAAATCAGCCCCAGCATTTT. Translating it yields CASSQRTSDSGVNQPQHF.

Many counts were recorded for this clonotype. V usage is TRBV12-3 or TRBV12-4 and J usage is TRBJ2-1, with 8 bases lining up with TRBD2. The CDR3 contains 16 residues. Germline trimming cut 6 bases from V and 5 bases from J; bases unmatched to any gene: 12. CDR3 amino acids: CASRSVSGSGHNEQFF. In DNA form, the CDR3 reads TGTGCCAGCAGATCCGTGAGCGGGAGCGGTCACAATGAGCAGTTCTTC.

This clonotype occurred many times. The rearrangement links TRBV2 to TRBJ1-4; no reliable D call. This CDR3 region has 13 residues. Germline lookup yields CDR1 SNHLY and CDR2 FYNNEI. V lost 4 bases and J lost 6, with 9 bases in between. The CDR3 DNA reads as TGTGCCAGCAGTGGGGAAGGATATGAAAAACTGTTTTTT. Its translation: CASSGEGYEKLFF.

This clonotype was seen ten or more times. The chain carries TRBV29-1 and TRBJ2-1, with 8 bases fitting TRBD2. Germline-derived CDR1 and CDR2 are SQVTM and ANQGSEA. The CDR3 sequence is 15 residues long. V lost 3 bases to trimming and J lost 1 base; unmatched junction nucleotides: 5. The CDR3 is CSVDLTGGSYNEQFF. The CDR3 bases are TGCAGCGTTGACCTTACGGGAGGGTCCTACAATGAGCAGTTCTTC.

This rearrangement joins TRBV12-3 or TRBV12-4 to TRBJ2-1; D is ambiguous. The CDR3 runs to 14 residues. Trimming took off 5 bases at V and 3 bases at J, with 11 bases between the two ends. The CDR3 sequence: CASSNLGNYNEQFF. In nucleotides, the CDR3 is TGTGCCAGCAGTAACTTAGGGAACTACAATGAGCAGTTCTTC.

CDR3 loop: CASSPGGGPIYEQFF. The CDR3 bases are TGTGCCAGCAGCCCTGGGGGAGGGCCTATATATGAGCAGTTCTTC. The chain carries TRBV14 and TRBJ2-1; 7 bases are a match to TRBD2. The CDR3 is made up of 15 amino acids. Looked up from germline, CDR1 is SGHDN and CDR2 is FVKESK. With V trimmed by 4 bases and J by 8 bases, 11 bases remained unmatched.

There are many counts of this clonotype. The genes are TRBV7-8 and TRBJ2-1; 7 positions match TRBD1. Trimming removed 7 bases from V and 1 base from J; junction bases left unmatched: 16. Germline loops: CDR1 SGHVS, CDR2 FQNEAQ. The CDR3 has 18 residues. CDR3: CASILRGQLLNSYNEQFF. CDR3 bases: TGTGCCAGCATCCTTCGGGGACAGTTGCTCAATTCCTACAATGAGCAGTTCTTC.

The V and J genes are TRBV15 and TRBJ2-5; 8 bases match TRBD1. Germline trimming cut 4 bases from V and 2 bases from J; bases unmatched to any gene: 6. This CDR3 is built from 15 residues. CDR1 and CDR2 from the germline V gene are LNHNV and YYDKDF (reference sequence). For the CDR3, the DNA is TGTGCCACCAGCAATCTGGACAGGGTGCAAGAGACCCAGTACTTC. Its translation: CATSNLDRVQETQYF.

This clonotype has a count of ten or more. The J gene is TRBJ1-1, the V gene TRBV7-8; possible D gene TRBD1, 5 bases. Germline V gene sequence: CDR1 SGHVS, CDR2 FQNEAQ. V was cut by 4 bases and J by 0 bases, with 12 bases left in between. This CDR3 spans 15 amino acids. The DNA of the CDR3 is TGTGCCAGCAGCTCCGTGGGACGGATGAACACTGAAGCTTTCTTT. Its translation is CASSSVGRMNTEAFF. The complete variable domain, with remaining parts taken from reference TRBV7-8 and TRBJ1-1, reads GAGVSQSPRYKVAKRGQDVALRCDPISGHVSLFWYQQALGQGPEFLTYFQNEAQLDKSGLPSDRFFAERPEGSVSTLKIQRTQQEDSAVYLCASSSVGRMNTEAFFGQGTRLTVV.

This clonotype has a count of ten or more. V gene TRBV7-6 combines with J gene TRBJ2-3, with D perhaps TRBD2 (5 bases). The CDR3 runs 14 residues. Germline CDR1 is SGHVS and CDR2 is FNYEAQ. V lost 5 bases and J lost 2, with 11 bases in between. The chain's CDR3 is CASSVIGVTDTQYF. CDR3 DNA: TGTGCCAGCAGCGTCATCGGGGTCACAGATACGCAGTATTTT.

The chain joins TRBV20-1 to TRBJ2-3; 10 bases align to TRBD2. The germline gives CDR1 DFQATT, CDR2 SNEGSKA (reference sequence). CDR3 size: 15 residues. After removal of 5 bases from V and 1 base from J, the junction contained 6 bases not matched to a gene. CDR3 sequence (DNA): TGCAGTGCTGGACCGCTAGCGGGGGGCACAGATACGCAGTATTTT. Translating gives CSAGPLAGGTDTQYF.

This clonotype was counted only a few times. The V and J genes are TRBV20-1 and TRBJ1-5; 7 positions match TRBD1. Unmatched junction bases numbered 15, after V lost 6 bases and J lost 4 bases. Germline CDR1 is DFQATT and CDR2 is SNEGSKA (reference sequence). This CDR3 is built from 16 residues. CDR3 sequence (DNA): TGCAGTGCCCTCTTCAGGGGCAGGGGGTTTAATCAGCCCCAGCATTTT. It is translated as CSALFRGRGFNQPQHF.

Many counts were recorded for this clonotype. This chain connects TRBV7-2 to TRBJ1-1; TRBD1 matches 8 bases. The CDR3 is made up of 14 amino acids. J gave up 7 bases and V 0 bases, and 4 bases lay outside the gene matches. Germline V CDR1 and CDR2: SGHTA, FQGNSA. CDR3 DNA sequence: TGTGCCAGCAGCTTAGCCGGGACAGGACATGAAGCTTTCTTT. Its translation is CASSLAGTGHEAFF.

The chain links TRBV19 to TRBJ2-2; the D gene could be TRBD1 or TRBD2 (5 bases each). The CDR3 totals 13 residues. Trimming shortened V by 10 bases and J by 7 bases, and 16 bases separated the two germline ends. Per germline, CDR1 LNHDA and CDR2 SQIVND (reference sequence). The CDR3 nucleotides read TGTGCCACTTTCAAGGGACCTTTCGGGGAGCTGTTTTTT. It encodes CATFKGPFGELFF.

This clonotype was recorded many times. The chain combines TRBV7-2 with TRBJ1-6; 9 positions match TRBD1. J gave up 6 bases and V 7 bases, and 7 bases lay outside the gene matches. CDR1 and CDR2 from the germline V gene are SGHTA and FQGNSA. There are 15 residues in the CDR3. CDR3 sequence (DNA): TGTGCCAGCACCAAAAGGGACAGGGCTAATTCACCCCTCCACTTT. Translating it yields CASTKRDRANSPLHF.

This clonotype has only a few counts. This rearrangement joins TRBV7-9 to TRBJ2-7; D is possibly TRBD1 (7 bases). The V gene's germline CDR1 is SEHNR and CDR2 FQNEAQ (reference sequence). V was cut by 6 bases and J by 4 bases, with 19 bases left in between. This CDR3 has 15 residues. The CDR3 loop reads CASSQELQGRYEQYF. Here the CDR3 DNA reads TGTGCCAGCAGTCAAGAATTACAGGGGAGGTACGAGCAGTACTTC. Using reference TRBV7-9 and TRBJ2-7 for the parts outside the CDR3, the full variable domain is DTGVSQNPRHKITKRGQNVTFRCDPISEHNRLYWYRQTLGQGPEFLTYFQNEAQLEKSRLLSDRFSAERPKGSFSTLEIQRTEQGDSAMYLCASSQELQGRYEQYFGPGTRLTVT.

This clonotype was found many times. This chain uses TRBV7-9 with TRBJ1-1; D is undetermined. Germline V gene data show CDR1 as SEHNR and CDR2 as FQNEAQ (reference sequence). The length of the CDR3 is 10 residues. Trimming stripped 0 bases from V and 12 bases from J, with 5 bases between. Here the CDR3 reads CASSLAATFF. CDR3 bases: TGTGCCAGCAGCTTAGCCGCTACTTTCTTT.

This clonotype was seen many times. The junction differs from germline at one of its ends, possibly a read error. CDR3 region: CASSLAGTVSNQPQHF. As DNA, the CDR3 is TGTGCCAGCAGCCTAGCCGGGACAGTCTCCAATCAGCCCCAGCATTTT. This chain joins TRBV7-2 and TRBJ1-5; 7 nucleotides agree with TRBD1. The CDR3 covers 16 residues. The germline CDR1 and CDR2 sequences are SGHTA and FQGNSA.

This clonotype showed up many times. This chain links TRBV19 with TRBJ1-2, with D unresolved. This CDR3 has 15 residues. Trimming cost V 3 bases and J 6 bases, with 17 bases left between them. From germline, CDR1 is LNHDA and CDR2 SQIVND (reference sequence). The CDR3 sequence is CASSIRRHLVDGYTF. The CDR3 bases are TGTGCCAGTAGTATCCGACGTCACCTTGTCGATGGCTACACCTTC.

This clonotype was counted a few times. The rearrangement uses TRBV28 and TRBJ2-1; D is undetermined. This CDR3 has 14 amino acids. Looked up from germline, CDR1 is MDHEN and CDR2 is SYDVKM. Trimming pared 2 bases from V and 6 bases from J, leaving 11 bases between. The DNA of the CDR3 is TGTGCCAGCAGTTTAAGTATGGGTTCCAATGAGCAGTTCTTC. Protein sequence: CASSLSMGSNEQFF.

This clonotype showed up many times. Germline is not matched at one junction end, which may reflect a read error. The chain couples TRBV7-2 to TRBJ2-5; TRBD2 matches at 8 bases. The CDR3 runs to 12 residues. CDR1 is SGHTA and CDR2 is FQGNSA in the germline V gene. The CDR3 nucleotides read TGTGCCAGCCGGACTAGCTCCACGTCGTTGAACTTC. This translates into CASRTSSTSLNF.

This clonotype came up a few times. The chain links TRBV5-6 to TRBJ2-5; 13 positions agree with TRBD2. The length of the CDR3 is 19 residues. J gave up 7 bases and V 0 bases, and 15 bases lay outside the gene matches. Germline loops: CDR1 SGHDT, CDR2 YYEEEE. The CDR3 DNA is TGTGCCAGCAGCTTGGAACTGGGACTAGCGGGGACCATCCCAGGGACCCAGTACTTC. It codes for CASSLELGLAGTIPGTQYF. Looking up the rest from reference TRBV5-6 and TRBJ2-5 gives the full variable domain: DAGVTQSPTHLIKTRGQQVTLRCSPKSGHDTVSWYQQALGQGPQFIFQYYEEEERQRGNFPDRFSGHQFPNYSSELNVNALLLGDSALYLCASSLELGLAGTIPGTQYFGPGTRLLVL.

This clonotype was picked up many times. This chain connects TRBV28 to TRBJ2-5; 9 bases match TRBD2. Germline lookup yields CDR1 MDHEN and CDR2 SYDVKM. With V trimmed by 5 bases and J by 5 bases, 9 bases remained unmatched. The CDR3 has 15 amino acids. This CDR3 is CASSTPGAGGETQYF. DNA of the CDR3: TGTGCCAGCAGTACCCCAGGAGCGGGAGGCGAGACCCAGTACTTC.

This clonotype was seen ten or more times. The J gene is TRBJ2-1, the V gene TRBV12-3 or TRBV12-4; 8 bases align to TRBD2. After removal of 7 bases from V and 7 bases from J, the junction contained 12 bases not matched to a gene. The CDR3 has 15 residues. The CDR3 DNA is TGTGCCAGCACCTTAACGGGACTAGTCTATAATGAGCAGTTCTTC. It translates to CASTLTGLVYNEQFF.

V is TRBV28 and J is TRBJ2-3, with 10 positions matching TRBD2. V gave up 4 bases and J gave up 0 bases; unmatched junction bases: 25. The CDR3 runs 23 residues. Germline CDR1 and CDR2: MDHEN and SYDVKM. CDR3 DNA: TGTGCCAGCAGTTCTCCCAATCCTTTCGCTAGCGGGAGTGGGGAACCTAGCACAGATACGCAGTATTTT. Residues: CASSSPNPFASGSGEPSTDTQYF.